Included here is one TCR beta chain sequence, with context. Its target is unknown. PCR employed 60 Vbeta and 13 Jbeta primers. The repertoire was sequenced with immunoSEQ multiplex PCR; TCRdb's copy has only in-frame clones and lacks some. The sample consists of more than 100,000 clones, just under 80% of them appearing once. These data come from a study of cytomegalovirus exposure and HLA in healthy donors. Study-wide findings and caveats: For TCR beta chains, V- and J-gene trimming was later linked to a missense DCLRE1C variant. Confirmation was obtained in vitro that three CMV-associated chains are specific for CMV antigens.

The germline V gene encodes CDR1 SGHNT and CDR2 YYREEE (reference sequence). The CDR3 has 16 residues. The V and J ends lost 0 bases and 1 base, in that order; junction bases with no gene match: 6. This clonotype was sampled from a male donor in good health and CMV-seronegative. Sequencing was carried out using PBMCs. The chain couples TRBV5-4 to TRBJ2-5; the match to TRBD1 covers 7 bases. Written as DNA, the CDR3 is TGTGCCAGCAGCTTGGAGGGGGCGCGAGCCCAAGAGACCCAGTACTTC. Translating gives CASSLEGARAQETQYF.